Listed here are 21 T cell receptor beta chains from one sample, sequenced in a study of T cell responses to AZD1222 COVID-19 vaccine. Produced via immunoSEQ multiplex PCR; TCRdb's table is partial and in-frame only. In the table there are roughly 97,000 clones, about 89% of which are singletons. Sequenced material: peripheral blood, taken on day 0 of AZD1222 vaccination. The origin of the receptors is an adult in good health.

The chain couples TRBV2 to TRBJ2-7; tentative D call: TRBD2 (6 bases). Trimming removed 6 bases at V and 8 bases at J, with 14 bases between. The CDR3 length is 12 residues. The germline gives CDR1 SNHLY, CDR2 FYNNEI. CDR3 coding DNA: TGTGCCAGCAGACTAGCCGGGGAACAGCAGTACTTC. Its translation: CASRLAGEQQYF. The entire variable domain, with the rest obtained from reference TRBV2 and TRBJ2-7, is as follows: EPEVTQTPSHQVTQMGQEVILRCVPISNHLYFYWYRQILGQKVEFLVSFYNNEISEKSEIFDDQFSVERPDGSNFTLKIRSTKLEDSAMYFCASRLAGEQQYFGPGTRLTVT.

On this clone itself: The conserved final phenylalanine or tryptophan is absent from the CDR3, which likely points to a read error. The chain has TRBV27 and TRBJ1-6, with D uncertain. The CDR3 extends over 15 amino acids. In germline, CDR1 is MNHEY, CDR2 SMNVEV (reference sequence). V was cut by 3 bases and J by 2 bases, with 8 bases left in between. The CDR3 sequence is CASSFKGTYNSPLHL. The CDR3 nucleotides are TGTGCCAGCAGTTTCAAGGGAACCTATAATTCACCCCTCCACCTT.

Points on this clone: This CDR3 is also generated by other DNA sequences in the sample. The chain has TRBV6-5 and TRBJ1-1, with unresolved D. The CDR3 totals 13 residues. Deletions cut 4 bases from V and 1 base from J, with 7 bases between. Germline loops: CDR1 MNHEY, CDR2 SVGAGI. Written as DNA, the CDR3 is TGTGCCAGCAGTTTGGATGCGAACACTGAAGCTTTCTTT. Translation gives CASSLDANTEAFF.

In nucleotides, the CDR3 is TGCGCCAGCAGCCAAGGCGGTGGCAGGTCCAGCGGGAGTGAAGCTTTCTTT. It is translated as CASSQGGGRSSGSEAFF. This chain links TRBV4-1 with TRBJ1-1; D not resolved. The germline V gene has CDR1 MGHRA and CDR2 YSYEKL. The CDR3 is 17 residues long. V was shortened by 1 base and J by 7 bases, with 22 bases between the two germline ends.

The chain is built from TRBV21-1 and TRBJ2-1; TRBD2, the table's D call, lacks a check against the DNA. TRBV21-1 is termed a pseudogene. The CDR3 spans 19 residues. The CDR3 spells CASSKRLFRGGSSYNEQFF. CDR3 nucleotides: TGTGCCAGCAGCAAAAGGTTATTTCGGGGGGGGAGCTCCTACAATGAGCAGTTCTTC.

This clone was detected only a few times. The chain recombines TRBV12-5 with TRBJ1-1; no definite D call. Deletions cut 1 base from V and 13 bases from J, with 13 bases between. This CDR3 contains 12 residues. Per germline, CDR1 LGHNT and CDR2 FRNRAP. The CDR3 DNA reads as TGTGCTAGTGGTTTGGAACGGGGTCGGAGTTTCTTT. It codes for CASGLERGRSFF.

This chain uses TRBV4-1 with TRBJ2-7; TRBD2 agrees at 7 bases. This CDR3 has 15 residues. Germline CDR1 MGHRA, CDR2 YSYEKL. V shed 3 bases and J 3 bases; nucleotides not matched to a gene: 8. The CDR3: CASSQIRLANYEQYF. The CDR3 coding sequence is TGCGCCAGCAGCCAGATCCGACTAGCTAACTACGAGCAGTACTTC.

CDR3 amino acids: CASSLMGAEYGYTF. CDR3 coding DNA: TGTGCCAGCAGCTTAATGGGGGCCGAATATGGCTACACCTTC. The genes are TRBV11-2 and TRBJ1-2; weak D call: TRBD1 (6 bases). Germline lookup yields CDR1 SGHAT and CDR2 FQNNGV. CDR3 length equals 14 residues. Trimming pared 2 bases from V and 5 bases from J, leaving 12 bases between.

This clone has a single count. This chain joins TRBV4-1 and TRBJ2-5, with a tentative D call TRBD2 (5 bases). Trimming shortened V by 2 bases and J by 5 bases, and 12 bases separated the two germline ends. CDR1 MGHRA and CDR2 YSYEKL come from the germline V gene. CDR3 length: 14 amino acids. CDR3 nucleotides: TGCGCCAGCAGCCAACGCGAGGGAAGGGAGACCCAGTACTTC. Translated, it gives CASSQREGRETQYF.

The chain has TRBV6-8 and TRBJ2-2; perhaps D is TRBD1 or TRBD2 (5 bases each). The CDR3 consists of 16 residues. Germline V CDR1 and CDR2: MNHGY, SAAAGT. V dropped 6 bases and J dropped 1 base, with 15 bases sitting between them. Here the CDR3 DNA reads TGTGCCAGCAGCTCTCTAGTGGGGGAGAACACCGGGGAGCTGTTTTTT. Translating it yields CASSSLVGENTGELFF.

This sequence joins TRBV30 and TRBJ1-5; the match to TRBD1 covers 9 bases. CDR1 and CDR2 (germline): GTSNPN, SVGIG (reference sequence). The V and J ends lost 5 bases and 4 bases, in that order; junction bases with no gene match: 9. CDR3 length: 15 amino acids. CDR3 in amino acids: CAWDSGQGGNQPQHF. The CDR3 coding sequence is TGTGCCTGGGACTCGGGACAGGGTGGGAATCAGCCCCAGCATTTT.

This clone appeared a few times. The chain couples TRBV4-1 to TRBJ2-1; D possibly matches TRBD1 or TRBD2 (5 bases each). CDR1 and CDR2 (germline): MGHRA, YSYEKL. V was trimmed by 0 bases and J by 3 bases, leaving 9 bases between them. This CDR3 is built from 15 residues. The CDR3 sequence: CASSQDVGVYNEQFF. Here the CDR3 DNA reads TGCGCCAGCAGCCAAGATGTGGGGGTCTACAATGAGCAGTTCTTC.

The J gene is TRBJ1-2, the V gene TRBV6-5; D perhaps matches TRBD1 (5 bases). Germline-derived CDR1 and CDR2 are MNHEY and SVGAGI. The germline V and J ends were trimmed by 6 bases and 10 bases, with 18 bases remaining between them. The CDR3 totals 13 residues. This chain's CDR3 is CASSPGIRGDYTF. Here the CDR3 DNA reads TGTGCCAGCAGCCCCGGTATCAGAGGGGACTACACCTTC.

As DNA, the CDR3 is TGCGCCAGCAGCTTGTCTCGCAGTGTAAGGAGTAGCACAGATACGCAGTATTTT. This translates into CASSLSRSVRSSTDTQYF. V and J are TRBV5-1 and TRBJ2-3; D gene unclear. The CDR3 is made up of 18 amino acids. V shed 1 base and J shed 0 bases, with 18 bases lying between them. Per the germline V gene, CDR1 is SGHRS and CDR2 is YFSETQ.

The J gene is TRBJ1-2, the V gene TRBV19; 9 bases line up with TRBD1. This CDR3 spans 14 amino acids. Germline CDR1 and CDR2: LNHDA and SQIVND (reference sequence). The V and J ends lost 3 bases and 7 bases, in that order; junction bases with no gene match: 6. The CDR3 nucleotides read TGTGCCAGTAGTATGAGGACAGGGGACGGTGGCTACACCTTC. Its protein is CASSMRTGDGGYTF.

The CDR3 coding sequence is TGTGCCAGCAGCTCCCGGACGGAGGGCCCGTGGGAACTGTTTTTT. It specifies CASSSRTEGPWELFF. The chain is built from TRBV7-9 and TRBJ1-4, with no clear D. Germline CDR1 and CDR2: SEHNR and FQNEAQ (reference sequence). The CDR3 sequence is 15 residues long. V was cut by 4 bases and J by 12 bases, with 21 bases left in between.

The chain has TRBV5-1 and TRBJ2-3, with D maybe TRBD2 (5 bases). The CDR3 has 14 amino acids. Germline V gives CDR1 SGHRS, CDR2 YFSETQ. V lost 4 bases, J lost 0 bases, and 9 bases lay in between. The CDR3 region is CASSPEGSTDTQYF. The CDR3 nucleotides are TGCGCCAGCAGCCCTGAGGGTAGCACAGATACGCAGTATTTT.

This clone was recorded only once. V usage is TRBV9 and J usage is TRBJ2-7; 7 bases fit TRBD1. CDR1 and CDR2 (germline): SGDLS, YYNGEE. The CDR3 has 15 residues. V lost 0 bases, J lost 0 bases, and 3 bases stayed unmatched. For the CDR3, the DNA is TGTGCCAGCAGCGTAGAAGGGACAGCCTCCTACGAGCAGTACTTC. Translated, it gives CASSVEGTASYEQYF.

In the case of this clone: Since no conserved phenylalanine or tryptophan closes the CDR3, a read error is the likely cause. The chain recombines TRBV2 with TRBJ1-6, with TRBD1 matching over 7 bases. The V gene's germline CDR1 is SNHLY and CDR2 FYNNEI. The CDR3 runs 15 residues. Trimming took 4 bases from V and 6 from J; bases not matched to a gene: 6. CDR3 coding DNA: TGTGCCAGCAGTGTCCGACAGGGTAGTAATTCACCCCTCCACCTT. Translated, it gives CASSVRQGSNSPLHL.

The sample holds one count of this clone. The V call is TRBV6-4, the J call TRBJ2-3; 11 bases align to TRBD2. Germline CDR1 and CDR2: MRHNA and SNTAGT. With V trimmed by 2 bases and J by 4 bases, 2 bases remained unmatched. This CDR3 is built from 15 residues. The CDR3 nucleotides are TGTGCCAGCAGTGACACTAGCGGGGGCGCAGATACGCAGTATTTT. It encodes CASSDTSGGADTQYF.

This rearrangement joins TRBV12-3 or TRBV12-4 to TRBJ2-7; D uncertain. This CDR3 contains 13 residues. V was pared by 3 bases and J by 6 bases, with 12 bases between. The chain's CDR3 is CASSLNILGEQYF. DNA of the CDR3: TGTGCCAGCAGTTTGAACATCTTGGGCGAGCAGTACTTC.